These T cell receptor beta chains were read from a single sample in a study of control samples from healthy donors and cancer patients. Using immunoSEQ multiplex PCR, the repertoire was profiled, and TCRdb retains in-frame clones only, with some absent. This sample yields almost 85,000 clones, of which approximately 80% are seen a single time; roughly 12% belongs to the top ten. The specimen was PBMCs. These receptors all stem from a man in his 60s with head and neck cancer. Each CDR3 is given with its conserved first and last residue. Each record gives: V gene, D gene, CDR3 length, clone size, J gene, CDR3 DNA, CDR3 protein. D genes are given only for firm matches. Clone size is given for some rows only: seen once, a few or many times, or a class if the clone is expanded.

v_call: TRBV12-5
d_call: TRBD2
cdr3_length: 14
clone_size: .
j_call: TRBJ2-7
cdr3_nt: TGTGCTAGTGGTTTAGCGGGAGGGCCCTACGAGCAGTACTTC
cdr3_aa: CASGLAGGPYEQYF

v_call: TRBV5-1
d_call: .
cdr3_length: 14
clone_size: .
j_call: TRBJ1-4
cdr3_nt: TGCGCCAGCAGCCCCGGACAGACTAATGAAAAACTGTTTTTT
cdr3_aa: CASSPGQTNEKLFF

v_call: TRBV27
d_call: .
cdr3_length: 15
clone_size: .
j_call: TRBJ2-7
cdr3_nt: TGTGCCAGCAGTTTAATACCTAAATTCTCCTACGAGCAGTACTTC
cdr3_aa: CASSLIPKFSYEQYF

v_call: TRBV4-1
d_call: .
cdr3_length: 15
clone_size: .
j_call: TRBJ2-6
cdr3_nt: TGCGCCAGCAGCCAAGAAGGTTCTGGGGCCAACGTCCTGACTTTC
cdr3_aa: CASSQEGSGANVLTF

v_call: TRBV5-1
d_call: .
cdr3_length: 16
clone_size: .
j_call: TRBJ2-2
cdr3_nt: TGCGCCAGCAGCTTAGGGCTAGCGACGAACACCGGGGAGCTGTTTTTT
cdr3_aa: CASSLGLATNTGELFF

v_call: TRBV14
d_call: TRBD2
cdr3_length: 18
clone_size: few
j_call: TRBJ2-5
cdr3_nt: TGTGCCAGCAGCCATAGGGTCGGGAGGAGGTTGGGCCAAGAGACCCAGTACTTC
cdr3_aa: CASSHRVGRRLGQETQYF

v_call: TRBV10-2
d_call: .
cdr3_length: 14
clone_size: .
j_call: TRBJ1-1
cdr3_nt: TGCGCCAGCAGCGACAGACCCATGAACACTGAAGCTTTCTTT
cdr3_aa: CASSDRPMNTEAFF

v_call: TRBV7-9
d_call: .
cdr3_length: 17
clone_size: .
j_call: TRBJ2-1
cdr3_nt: TGTGCCAGCAGCTCCGACCGGGACCGAAGCTCCTACAATGAGCAGTTCTTC
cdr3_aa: CASSSDRDRSSYNEQFF

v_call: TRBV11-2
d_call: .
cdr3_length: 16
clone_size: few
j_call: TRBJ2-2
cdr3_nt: TGTGCCAGCAGCTTTAATAGGGGGTCGAACACCGGGGAGCTGTTTTTT
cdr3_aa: CASSFNRGSNTGELFF

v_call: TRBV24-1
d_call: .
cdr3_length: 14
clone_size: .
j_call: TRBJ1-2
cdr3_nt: TGTGCCACCAGTGAAAGGACCCTTAACTATGGCTACACCTTC
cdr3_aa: CATSERTLNYGYTF

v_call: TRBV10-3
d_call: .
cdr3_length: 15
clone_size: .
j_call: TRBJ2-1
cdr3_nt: TGTGCCATCAGTGAGTCAATGGGTCCCCCCAATGAGCAGTTCTTC
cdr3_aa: CAISESMGPPNEQFF

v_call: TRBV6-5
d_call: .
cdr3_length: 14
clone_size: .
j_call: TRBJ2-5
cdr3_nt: TGTGCCAGCAGGGGTTGGCAGAATCAAGAGACCCAGTACTTC
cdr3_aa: CASRGWQNQETQYF

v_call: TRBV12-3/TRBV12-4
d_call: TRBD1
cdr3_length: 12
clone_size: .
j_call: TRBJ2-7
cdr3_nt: TGTGCCAGCAGGCCGAACAGGGGCGAGCAGTACTTC
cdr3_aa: CASRPNRGEQYF

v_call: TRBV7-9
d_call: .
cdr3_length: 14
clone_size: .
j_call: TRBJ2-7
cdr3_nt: TGTGCCAGCAGCTTAGTGGGGAGGACCTACGAGCAGTACTTC
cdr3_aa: CASSLVGRTYEQYF

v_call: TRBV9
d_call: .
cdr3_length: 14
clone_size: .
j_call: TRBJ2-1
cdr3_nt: TGTGCCAGCAGCGTAGCCGGGATTGACAATGAGCAGTTCTTC
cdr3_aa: CASSVAGIDNEQFF

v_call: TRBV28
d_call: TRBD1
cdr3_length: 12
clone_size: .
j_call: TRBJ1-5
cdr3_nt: TGTGCCAGCGAGGGACAGTCTGTGCCCCAGCATTTT
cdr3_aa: CASEGQSVPQHF

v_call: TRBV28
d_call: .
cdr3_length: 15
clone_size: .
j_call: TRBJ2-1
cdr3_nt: TGTGCCAGCAGCGCTAGGGGGGGGGACTACAATGAGCAGTTCTTC
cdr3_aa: CASSARGGDYNEQFF